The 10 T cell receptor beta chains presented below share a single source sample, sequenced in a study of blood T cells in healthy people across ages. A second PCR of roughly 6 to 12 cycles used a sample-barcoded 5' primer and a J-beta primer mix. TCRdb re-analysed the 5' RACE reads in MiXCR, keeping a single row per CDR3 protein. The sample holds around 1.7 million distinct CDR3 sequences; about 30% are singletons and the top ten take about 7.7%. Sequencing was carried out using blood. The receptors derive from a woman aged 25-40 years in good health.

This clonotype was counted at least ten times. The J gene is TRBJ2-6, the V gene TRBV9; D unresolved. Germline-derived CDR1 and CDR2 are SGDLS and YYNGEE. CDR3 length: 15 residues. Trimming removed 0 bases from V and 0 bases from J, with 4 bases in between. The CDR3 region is CASSVEGSGANVLTF. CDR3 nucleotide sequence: TGTGCCAGCAGCGTAGAGGGCTCTGGGGCCAACGTCCTGACTTTC. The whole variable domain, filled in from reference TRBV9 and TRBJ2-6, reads DSGVTQTPKHLITATGQRVTLRCSPRSGDLSVYWYQQSLDQGLQFLIQYYNGEERAKGNILERFSAQQFPDLHSELNLSSLELGDSALYFCASSVEGSGANVLTFGAGSRLTVL.

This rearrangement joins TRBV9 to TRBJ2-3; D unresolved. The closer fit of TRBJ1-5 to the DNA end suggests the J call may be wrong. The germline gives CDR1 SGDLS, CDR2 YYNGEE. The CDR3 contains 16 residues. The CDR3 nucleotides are TGTGCCAGCAGCCCCCATACAAGCATTAGCACAGATACGCAGCATTTT. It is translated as CASSPHTSISTDTQHF.

The chain's CDR3 is CASSLSLGAGEKLFF. DNA for the CDR3: TGTGCCAGCAGCTTATCTCTGGGAGCGGGCGAAAAACTGTTTTTT. The chain has TRBV7-2 and TRBJ1-4; D is undetermined. Germline V gene data show CDR1 as SGHTA and CDR2 as FQGNSA. This CDR3 is built from 15 residues. V lost 2 bases, J lost 8 bases, and 15 bases lay in between.

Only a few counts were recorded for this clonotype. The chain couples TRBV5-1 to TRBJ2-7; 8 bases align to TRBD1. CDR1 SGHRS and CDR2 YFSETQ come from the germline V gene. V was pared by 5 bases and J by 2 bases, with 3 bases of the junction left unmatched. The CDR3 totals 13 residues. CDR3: CASREQGAYEQYF. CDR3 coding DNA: TGCGCCAGCAGGGAACAGGGGGCCTACGAGCAGTACTTC.

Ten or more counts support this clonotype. The CDR3 DNA reads as TGCAGCGTTACCCCGGACCGTTACGAGCAGTACTTC. Its protein is CSVTPDRYEQYF. This chain joins TRBV29-1 and TRBJ2-7; the D is unclear. This CDR3 has 12 amino acids. V was shortened by 5 bases and J by 4 bases, with 12 bases between the two germline ends. Germline CDR1 is SQVTM and CDR2 is ANQGSEA.

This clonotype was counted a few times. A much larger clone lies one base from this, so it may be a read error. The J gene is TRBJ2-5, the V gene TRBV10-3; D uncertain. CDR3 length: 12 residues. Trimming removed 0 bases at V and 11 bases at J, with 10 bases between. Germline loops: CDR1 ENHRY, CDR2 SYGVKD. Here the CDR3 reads CAISESDGEQYF. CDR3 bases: TGTGCCATCAGTGAGTCGGATGGAGAGCAGTACTTC.

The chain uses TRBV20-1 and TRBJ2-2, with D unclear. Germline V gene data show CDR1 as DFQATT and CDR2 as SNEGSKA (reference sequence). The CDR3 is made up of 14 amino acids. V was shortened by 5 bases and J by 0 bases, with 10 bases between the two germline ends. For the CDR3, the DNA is TGCAGTGCTTCAGACACGGCGAACACCGGGGAGCTGTTTTTT. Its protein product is CSASDTANTGELFF.

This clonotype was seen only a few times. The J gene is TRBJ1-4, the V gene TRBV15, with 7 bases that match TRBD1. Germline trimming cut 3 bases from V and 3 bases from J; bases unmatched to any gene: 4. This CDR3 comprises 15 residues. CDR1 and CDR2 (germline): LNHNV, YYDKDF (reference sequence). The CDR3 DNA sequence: TGTGCCACCAGCAGTCAGGGGGAGGCTAATGAAAAACTGTTTTTT. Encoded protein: CATSSQGEANEKLFF.

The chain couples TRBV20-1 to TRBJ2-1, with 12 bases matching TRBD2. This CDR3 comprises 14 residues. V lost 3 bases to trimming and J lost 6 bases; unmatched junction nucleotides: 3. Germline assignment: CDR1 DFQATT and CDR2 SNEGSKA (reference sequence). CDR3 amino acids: CSASKLAGGNEQFF. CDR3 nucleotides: TGCAGTGCTAGTAAACTAGCGGGAGGCAATGAGCAGTTCTTC.

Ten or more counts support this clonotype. CDR3 sequence: CSGANNEQFF. CDR3 in DNA: TGCAGCGGAGCCAACAATGAGCAGTTCTTC. The V call is TRBV29-1, the J call TRBJ2-1; D gene ambiguous. The germline gives CDR1 SQVTM, CDR2 ANQGSEA. V shed 7 bases and J shed 5 bases, with 6 bases lying between them. CDR3 length: 10 amino acids.